The rows below give T cell receptor beta chains drawn from one sample of a study of blood T cell repertoires in COVID-19. Assay: immunoSEQ multiplex PCR; the TCRdb copy retains only in-frame clones and omits some. The sample has about 190,000 clones; more than 60% are singletons. The sequencing input was peripheral blood. These receptors came from a man aged 50 or older who had recovered from COVID-19. The CDR3 runs from the conserved cysteine through the conserved F or W. A D gene is named only where the DNA matches it firmly. Only part of the rows carry a size: once, few, many, or a class if the clone is expanded.

>TRBD1|-|TRBV5-1|TRBJ2-3
TGCGCCAGCAGCTTAGGGGACAGCCCAGATACGCAGTATTTT
CASSLGDSPDTQYF
>TRBD1|-|TRBV30|TRBJ2-3
TGTGCCTGGAGCGCAGGGGGTACAGATACGCAGTATTTT
CAWSAGGTDTQYF
>TRBD1|once|TRBV28|TRBJ1-1
TGTGCCAGCAGCTCGCTCCTTCAGGGGGCTGCTGAAGCTTTCTTT
CASSSLLQGAAEAFF
>TRBD2|few|TRBV10-3|TRBJ2-3
TGTGCCATCAGTCCCAGCGGGAACCCCACAGATACGCAGTATTTT
CAISPSGNPTDTQYF
>TRBD1|once|TRBV2|TRBJ2-1
TGTGCCAGCAGGTGGGGACAGGATGATGAGCAGTTCTTC
CASRWGQDDEQFF
>-|-|TRBV27|TRBJ2-7
TGTGCCAGCAGTTTGCGGGAAGGCTCCTACGAGCAGTACTTC
CASSLREGSYEQYF
>-|-|TRBV6-6|TRBJ1-1
TGTGCCAGCAGTAAACAAGAGAACACTGAAGCTTTCTTT
CASSKQENTEAFF
>TRBD2|-|TRBV3-1/TRBV3-2|TRBJ2-3
TGTGCCAGCAGCCTAGGACTAGCGGGCCCAGCGGATACGCAGTATTTT
CASSLGLAGPADTQYF
>-|-|TRBV20-1|TRBJ1-1
TGCAGTGCGTTCAGGGTCACTGAAGCTTTCTTT
CSAFRVTEAFF
>-|few|TRBV7-6|TRBJ2-7
TGTGCCAGCACCTTCCGGGACATTCACTACGAGCAGTACTTC
CASTFRDIHYEQYF
>TRBD1|-|TRBV5-4|TRBJ2-5
TGTGCCAGCAGCTTACAGGGGTGGGAGACCCAGTACTTC
CASSLQGWETQYF
>-|-|TRBV7-8|TRBJ2-5
TGTGCCAGCAGCTTAGGTCAGCAAGAGACCCAGTACTTC
CASSLGQQETQYF
>-|-|TRBV18|TRBJ2-4
TGTGCCAGCTCAAGGGACTCCGCCACGGCCAAAAACATTCAGTACTTC
CASSRDSATAKNIQYF
>-|-|TRBV9|TRBJ2-3
TGTGCCAGCAGCGTAGCCGGGAAAGATACGCAGTATTTT
CASSVAGKDTQYF
>TRBD1|-|TRBV11-2|TRBJ2-7
TGTGCCAGCAGCTACGACGGACAGGACACCTACGAGCAGTACTTC
CASSYDGQDTYEQYF
>-|-|TRBV2|TRBJ2-7
TGTGCCAGCAGTGAAAGGGGAACTTATCCGAACTCCTACGAGCAGTACTTC
CASSERGTYPNSYEQYF
>-|-|TRBV7-8|TRBJ2-3
TGTGCCAGCAGCTTACTGACTACAGATACGCAGTATTTT
CASSLLTTDTQYF
>-|-|TRBV5-1|TRBJ2-5
TGCGCCAGCAGCCACGGGTTCGCGGGACCGAGCATGGAGACCCAGTACTTC
CASSHGFAGPSMETQYF